The present T cell receptor (beta chain) was sequenced within a study of molecular identifiers for immune sequencing clone quantification. Points from the study as a whole: Highly expanded clone sizes could be underestimated through barcode sharing by identical TCR molecules. Over 99% of CMV-specific effector molecules, but under 1% of naive ones, were in clones above 20 copies. Jurkat TCR RNA from one cell was spiked into about 1 million naive cells, and it was reportedly detectable there.

TCRdb ran MiXCR on the PCR reads and lists one entry per CDR3 protein. Among about 320,000 distinct CDR3 sequences listed, 24% were seen once. CD8+CD4-CCR7+CD45RA+ sorting gave the naive CD8 T cells. Germline V gives CDR1 SGHNT, CDR2 YYREEE (reference sequence). Trimming cost V 6 bases and J 4 bases; bases outside gene matches: 9. The CDR3 runs to 16 residues. This clonotype was seen at least ten times. Its target is unknown. This chain connects TRBV5-4 to TRBJ2-3, with 12 nucleotides matching TRBD2. The clonotype was recovered from a human donor in good health. Some libraries in this study had Jurkat cell RNA spiked in. The sequenced sample consisted of naive CD8+ T cells from blood, with Jurkat cell RNA spiked in. Specified subset: FACS-sorted CD8+CD4-CCR7+CD45RA+ naive T cells. For the CDR3, the DNA is TGTGCCAGCAACTATCTAGCGGGAGGGCCGGCAGATACGCAGTATTTT. Protein: CASNYLAGGPADTQYF.